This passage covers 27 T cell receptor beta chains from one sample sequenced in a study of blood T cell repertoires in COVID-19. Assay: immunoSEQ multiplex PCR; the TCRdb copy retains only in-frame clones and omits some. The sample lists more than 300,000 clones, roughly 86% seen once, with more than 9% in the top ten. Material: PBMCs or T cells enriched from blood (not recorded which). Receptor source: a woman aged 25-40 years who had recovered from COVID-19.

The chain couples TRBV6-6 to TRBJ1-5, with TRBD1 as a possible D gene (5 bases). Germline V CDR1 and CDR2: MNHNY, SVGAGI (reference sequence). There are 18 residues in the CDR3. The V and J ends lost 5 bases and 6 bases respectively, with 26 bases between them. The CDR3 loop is CASSPSSVGAVRSQPQHF. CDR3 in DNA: TGTGCCAGCAGTCCTTCGTCGGTAGGGGCCGTTAGATCTCAGCCCCAGCATTTT.

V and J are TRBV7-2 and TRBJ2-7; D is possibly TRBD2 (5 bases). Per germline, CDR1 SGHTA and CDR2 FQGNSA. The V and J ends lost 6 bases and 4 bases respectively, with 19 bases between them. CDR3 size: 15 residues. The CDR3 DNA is TGTGCCAGCAGTCAGGTCTTTGGAGGCTGGTACGAGCAGTACTTC. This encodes CASSQVFGGWYEQYF.

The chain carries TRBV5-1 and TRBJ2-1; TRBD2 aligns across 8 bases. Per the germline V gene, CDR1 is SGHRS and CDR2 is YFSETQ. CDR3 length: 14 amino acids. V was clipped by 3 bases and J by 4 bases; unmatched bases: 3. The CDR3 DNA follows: TGCGCCAGCAGCTCAGCGGGGGCATACAATGAGCAGTTCTTC. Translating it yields CASSSAGAYNEQFF.

CDR3 sequence (DNA): TGTGCCAGCATCAAGGGACAGGCGAACACTGAAGCTTTCTTT. It codes for CASIKGQANTEAFF. The rearrangement links TRBV6-5 to TRBJ1-1; TRBD1 matches at 8 bases. The germline CDR1 and CDR2 sequences are MNHEY and SVGAGI. The CDR3 spans 14 residues. Trimming removed 7 bases from V and 1 base from J; junction bases left unmatched: 5.

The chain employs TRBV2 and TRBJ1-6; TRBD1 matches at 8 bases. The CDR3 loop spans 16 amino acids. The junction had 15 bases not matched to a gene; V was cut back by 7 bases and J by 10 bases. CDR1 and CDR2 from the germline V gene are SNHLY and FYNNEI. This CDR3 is CASNPLRTGRGSPLHF. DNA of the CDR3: TGTGCCAGCAACCCACTCCGGACAGGGAGGGGATCACCCCTCCACTTT.

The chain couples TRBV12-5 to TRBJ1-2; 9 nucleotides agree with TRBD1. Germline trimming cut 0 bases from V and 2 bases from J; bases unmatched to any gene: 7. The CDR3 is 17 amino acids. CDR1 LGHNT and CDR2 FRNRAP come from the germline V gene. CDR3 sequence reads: CASGLVPGQGGNYGYTF. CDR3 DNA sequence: TGTGCTAGTGGTTTGGTCCCGGGACAGGGTGGGAACTATGGCTACACCTTC. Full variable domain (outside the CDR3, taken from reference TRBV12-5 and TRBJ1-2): DARVTQTPRHKVTEMGQEVTMRCQPILGHNTVFWYRQTMMQGLELLAYFRNRAPLDDSGMPKDRFSAEMPDATLATLKIQPSEPRDSAVYFCASGLVPGQGGNYGYTFGSGTRLTVV.

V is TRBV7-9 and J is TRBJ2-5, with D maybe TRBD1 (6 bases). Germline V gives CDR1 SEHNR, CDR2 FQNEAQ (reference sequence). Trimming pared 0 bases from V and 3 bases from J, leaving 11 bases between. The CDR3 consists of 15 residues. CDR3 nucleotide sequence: TGTGCCAGCAGCTTAGCGGCAGGGGTGAAAGAGACCCAGTACTTC. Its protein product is CASSLAAGVKETQYF.

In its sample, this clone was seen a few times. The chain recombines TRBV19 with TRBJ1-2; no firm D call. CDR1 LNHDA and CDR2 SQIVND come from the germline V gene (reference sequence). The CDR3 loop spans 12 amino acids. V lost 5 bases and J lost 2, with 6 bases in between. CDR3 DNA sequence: TGTGCCAGTAGTCCCCAGAACTATGGCTACACCTTC. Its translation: CASSPQNYGYTF. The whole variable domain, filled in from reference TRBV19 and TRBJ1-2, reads DGGITQSPKYLFRKEGQNVTLSCEQNLNHDAMYWYRQDPGQGLRLIYYSQIVNDFQKGDIAEGYSVSREKKESFPLTVTSAQKNPTAFYLCASSPQNYGYTFGSGTRLTVV.

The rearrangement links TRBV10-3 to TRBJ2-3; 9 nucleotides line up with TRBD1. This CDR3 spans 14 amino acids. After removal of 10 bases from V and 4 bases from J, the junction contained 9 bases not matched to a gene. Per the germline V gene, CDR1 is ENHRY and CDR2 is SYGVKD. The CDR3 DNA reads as TGTGCCAGCCTCGGGACAGGGCGGGCAGATACGCAGTATTTT. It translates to CASLGTGRADTQYF.

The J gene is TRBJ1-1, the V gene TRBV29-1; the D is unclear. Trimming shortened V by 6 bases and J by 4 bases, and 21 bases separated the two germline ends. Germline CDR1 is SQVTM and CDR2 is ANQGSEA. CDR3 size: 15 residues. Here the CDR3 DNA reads TGCAGCGTGGCAAACCCTCAGAGGTTTGGCACTGAAGCTTTCTTT. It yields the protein CSVANPQRFGTEAFF.

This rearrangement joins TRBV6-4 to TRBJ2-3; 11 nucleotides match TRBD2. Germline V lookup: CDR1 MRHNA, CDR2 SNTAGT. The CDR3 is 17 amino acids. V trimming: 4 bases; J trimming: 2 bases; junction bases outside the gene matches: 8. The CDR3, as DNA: TGTGCCAGCAGTGCCGGTCTAGCGGGAGGATACACAGATACGCAGTATTTT. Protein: CASSAGLAGGYTDTQYF.

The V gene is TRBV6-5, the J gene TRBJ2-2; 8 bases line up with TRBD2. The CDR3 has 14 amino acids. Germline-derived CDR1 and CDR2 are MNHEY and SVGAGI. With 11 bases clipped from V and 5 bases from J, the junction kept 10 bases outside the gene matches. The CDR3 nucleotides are TGTGCCGGGGGAGCGGGAGTTGCTACCGGGGAGCTGTTTTTT. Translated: CAGGAGVATGELFF.

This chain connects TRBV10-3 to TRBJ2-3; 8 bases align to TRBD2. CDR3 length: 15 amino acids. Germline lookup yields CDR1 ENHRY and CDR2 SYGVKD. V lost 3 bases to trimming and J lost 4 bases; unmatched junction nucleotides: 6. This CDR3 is CAISEREGGADTQYF. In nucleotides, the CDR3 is TGTGCCATCAGTGAACGGGAGGGCGGGGCAGATACGCAGTATTTT.

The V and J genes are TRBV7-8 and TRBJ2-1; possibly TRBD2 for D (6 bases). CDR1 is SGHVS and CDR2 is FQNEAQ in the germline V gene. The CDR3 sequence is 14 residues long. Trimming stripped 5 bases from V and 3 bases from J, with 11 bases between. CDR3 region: CASSLRGDYNEQFF. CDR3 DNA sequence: TGTGCCAGCAGCCTGCGGGGAGACTACAATGAGCAGTTCTTC.

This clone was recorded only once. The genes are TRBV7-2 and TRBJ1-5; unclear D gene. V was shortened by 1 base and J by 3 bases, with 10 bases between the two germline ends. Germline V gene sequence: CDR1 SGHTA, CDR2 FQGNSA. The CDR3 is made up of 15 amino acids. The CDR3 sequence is CASSLVADFNQPQHF. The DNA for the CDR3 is TGTGCCAGCAGCTTAGTAGCGGACTTCAATCAGCCCCAGCATTTT.

The CDR3 DNA reads TGTGCCAGCACTAGAGGGCTTTCTGGGGCCAACGTCCTGACTTTC. Translation: CASTRGLSGANVLTF. The rearrangement joins TRBV9 to TRBJ2-6, with D perhaps matching TRBD2 (5 bases). CDR3 length: 15 residues. Germline lookup yields CDR1 SGDLS and CDR2 YYNGEE. Trimming pared 6 bases from V and 1 base from J, leaving 11 bases between.

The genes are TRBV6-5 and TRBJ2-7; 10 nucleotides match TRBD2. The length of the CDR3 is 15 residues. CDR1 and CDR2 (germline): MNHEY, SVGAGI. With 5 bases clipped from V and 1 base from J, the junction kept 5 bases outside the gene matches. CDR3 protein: CASSLGLAVSYEQYF. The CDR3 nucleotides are TGTGCCAGCAGTCTCGGACTAGCGGTTTCCTACGAGCAGTACTTC.

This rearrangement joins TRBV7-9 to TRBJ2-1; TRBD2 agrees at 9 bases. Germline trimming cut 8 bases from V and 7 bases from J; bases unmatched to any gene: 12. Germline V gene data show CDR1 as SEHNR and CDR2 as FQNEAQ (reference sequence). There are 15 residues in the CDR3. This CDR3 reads CASSSRGLAMNEQFF. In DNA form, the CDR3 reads TGTGCCAGCTCTTCAAGAGGACTAGCGATGAATGAGCAGTTCTTC.

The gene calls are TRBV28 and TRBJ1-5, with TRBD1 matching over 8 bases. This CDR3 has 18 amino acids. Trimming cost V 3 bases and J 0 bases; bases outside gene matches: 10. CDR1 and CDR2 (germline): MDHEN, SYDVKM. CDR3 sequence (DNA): TGTGCCAGCAGTTTTCCTCGTTCAGGGGGCCGTAGCAATCAGCCCCAGCATTTT. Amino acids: CASSFPRSGGRSNQPQHF.

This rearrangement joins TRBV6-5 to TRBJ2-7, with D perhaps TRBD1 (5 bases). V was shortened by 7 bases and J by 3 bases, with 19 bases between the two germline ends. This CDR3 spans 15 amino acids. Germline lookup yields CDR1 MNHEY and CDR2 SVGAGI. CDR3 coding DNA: TGTGCCAGCAACCAAGGGGTGGCAGTGGGCTACGAGCAGTACTTC. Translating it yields CASNQGVAVGYEQYF.

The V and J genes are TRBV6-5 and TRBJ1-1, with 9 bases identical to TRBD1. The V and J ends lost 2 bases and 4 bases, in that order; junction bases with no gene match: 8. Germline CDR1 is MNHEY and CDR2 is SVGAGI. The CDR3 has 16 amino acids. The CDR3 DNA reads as TGTGCCAGCAGTTACACCCCGACAGGGGGAGTCACTGAAGCTTTCTTT. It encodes CASSYTPTGGVTEAFF.

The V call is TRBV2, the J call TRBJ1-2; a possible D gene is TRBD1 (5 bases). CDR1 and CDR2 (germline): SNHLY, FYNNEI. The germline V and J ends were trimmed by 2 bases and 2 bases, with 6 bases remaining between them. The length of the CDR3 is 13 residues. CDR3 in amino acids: CASSERGNYGYTF. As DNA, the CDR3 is TGTGCCAGCAGTGAAAGGGGAAACTATGGCTACACCTTC.

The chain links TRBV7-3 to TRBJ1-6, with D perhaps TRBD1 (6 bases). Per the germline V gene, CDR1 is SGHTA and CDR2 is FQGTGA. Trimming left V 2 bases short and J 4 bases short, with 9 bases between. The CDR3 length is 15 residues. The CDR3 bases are TGTGCCAGCAGCTTATTGGGACAATATAATTCACCCCTCCACTTT. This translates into CASSLLGQYNSPLHF.

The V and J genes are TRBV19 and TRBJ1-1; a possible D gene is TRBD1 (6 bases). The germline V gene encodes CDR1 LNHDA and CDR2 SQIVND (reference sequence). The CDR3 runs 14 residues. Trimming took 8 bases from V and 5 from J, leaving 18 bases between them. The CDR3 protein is CASEQGTGRTEAFF. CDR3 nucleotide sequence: TGTGCCAGTGAACAGGGTACCGGCCGGACTGAAGCTTTCTTT. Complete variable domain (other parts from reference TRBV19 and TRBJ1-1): DGGITQSPKYLFRKEGQNVTLSCEQNLNHDAMYWYRQDPGQGLRLIYYSQIVNDFQKGDIAEGYSVSREKKESFPLTVTSAQKNPTAFYLCASEQGTGRTEAFFGQGTRLTVV.

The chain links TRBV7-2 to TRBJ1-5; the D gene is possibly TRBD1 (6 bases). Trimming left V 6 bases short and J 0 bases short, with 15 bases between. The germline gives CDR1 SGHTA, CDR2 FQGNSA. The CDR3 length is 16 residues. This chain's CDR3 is CASRLRSGDSNQPQHF. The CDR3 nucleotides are TGTGCCAGCAGATTAAGGTCAGGGGATAGCAATCAGCCCCAGCATTTT. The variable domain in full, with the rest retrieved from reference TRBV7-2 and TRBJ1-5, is GAGVSQSPSNKVTEKGKDVELRCDPISGHTALYWYRQSLGQGLEFLIYFQGNSAPDKSGLPSDRFSAERTGGSVSTLTIQRTQQEDSAVYLCASRLRSGDSNQPQHFGDGTRLSIL.

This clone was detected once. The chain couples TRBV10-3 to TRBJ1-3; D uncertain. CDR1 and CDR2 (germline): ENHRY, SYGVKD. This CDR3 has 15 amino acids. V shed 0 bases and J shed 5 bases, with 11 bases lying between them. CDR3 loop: CAISESSGTRNTIYF. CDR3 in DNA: TGTGCCATCAGTGAGTCGTCGGGAACAAGAAACACCATATATTTT.

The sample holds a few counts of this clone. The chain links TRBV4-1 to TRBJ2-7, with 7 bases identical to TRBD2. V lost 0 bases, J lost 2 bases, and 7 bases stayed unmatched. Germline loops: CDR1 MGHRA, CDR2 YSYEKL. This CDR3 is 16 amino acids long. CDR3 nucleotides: TGCGCCAGCAGCCAAGAGCCGGGGAGCGGGACCTACGAGCAGTACTTC. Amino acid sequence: CASSQEPGSGTYEQYF.